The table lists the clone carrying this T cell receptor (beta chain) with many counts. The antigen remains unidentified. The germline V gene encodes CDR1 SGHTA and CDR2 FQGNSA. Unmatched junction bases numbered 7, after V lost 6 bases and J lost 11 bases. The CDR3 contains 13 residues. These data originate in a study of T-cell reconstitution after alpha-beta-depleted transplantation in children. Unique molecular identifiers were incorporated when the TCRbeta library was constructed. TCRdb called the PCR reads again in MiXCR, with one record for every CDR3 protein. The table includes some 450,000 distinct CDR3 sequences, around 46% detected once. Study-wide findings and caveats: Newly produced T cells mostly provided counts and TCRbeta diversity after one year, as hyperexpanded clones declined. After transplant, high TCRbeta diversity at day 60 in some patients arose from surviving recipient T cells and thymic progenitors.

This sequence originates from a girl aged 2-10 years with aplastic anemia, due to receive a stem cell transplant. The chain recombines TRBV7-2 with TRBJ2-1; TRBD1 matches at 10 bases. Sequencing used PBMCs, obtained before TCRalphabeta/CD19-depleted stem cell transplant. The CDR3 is CASRRQGAFKQFF. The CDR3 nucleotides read TGTGCCAGCAGGAGACAGGGGGCTTTCAAGCAGTTCTTC.